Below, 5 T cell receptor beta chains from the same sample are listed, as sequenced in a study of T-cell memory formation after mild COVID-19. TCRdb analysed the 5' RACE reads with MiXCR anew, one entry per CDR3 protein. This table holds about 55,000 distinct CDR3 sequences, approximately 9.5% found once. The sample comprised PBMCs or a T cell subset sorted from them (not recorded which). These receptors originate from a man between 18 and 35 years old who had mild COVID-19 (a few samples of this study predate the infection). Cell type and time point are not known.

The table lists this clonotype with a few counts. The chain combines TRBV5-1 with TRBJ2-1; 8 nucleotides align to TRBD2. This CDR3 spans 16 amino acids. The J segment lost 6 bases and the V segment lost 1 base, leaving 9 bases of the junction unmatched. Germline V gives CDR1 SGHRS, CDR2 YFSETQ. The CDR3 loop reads CASSLRGGTSINEQFF. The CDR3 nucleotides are TGCGCCAGCAGCTTGCGGGGCGGGACTAGTATCAATGAGCAGTTCTTC. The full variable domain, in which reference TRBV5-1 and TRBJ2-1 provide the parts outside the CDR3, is KAGVTQTPRYLIKTRGQQVTLSCSPISGHRSVSWYQQTPGQGLQFLFEYFSETQRNKGNFPGRFSGRQFSNSRSEMNVSTLELGDSALYLCASSLRGGTSINEQFFGPGTRLTVL.

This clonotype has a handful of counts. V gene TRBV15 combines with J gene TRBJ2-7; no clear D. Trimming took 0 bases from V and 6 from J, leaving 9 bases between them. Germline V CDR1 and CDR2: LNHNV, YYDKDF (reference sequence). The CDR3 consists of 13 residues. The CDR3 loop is CATSRDGLTEQYV. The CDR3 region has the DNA TGTGCCACCAGCAGAGATGGGCTCACCGAGCAGTACGTC.

The CDR3 loop reads CASSQDKDQPQHF. The CDR3, as DNA: TGTGCCAGCAGCCAAGATAAGGATCAGCCCCAGCATTTT. V and J are TRBV3-1 and TRBJ1-5, with no clear D. CDR3 size: 13 residues. Trimming removed 0 bases from V and 5 bases from J, with 5 bases in between. Germline CDR1 is LGHDT and CDR2 is YNNKEL (reference sequence).

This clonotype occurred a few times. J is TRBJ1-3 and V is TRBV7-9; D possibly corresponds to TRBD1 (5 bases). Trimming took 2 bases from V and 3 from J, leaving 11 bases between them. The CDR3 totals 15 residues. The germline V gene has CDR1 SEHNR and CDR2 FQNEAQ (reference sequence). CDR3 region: CASSLMGTVGNTIYF. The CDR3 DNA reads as TGTGCCAGCAGCTTAATGGGGACTGTTGGAAACACCATATATTTT.

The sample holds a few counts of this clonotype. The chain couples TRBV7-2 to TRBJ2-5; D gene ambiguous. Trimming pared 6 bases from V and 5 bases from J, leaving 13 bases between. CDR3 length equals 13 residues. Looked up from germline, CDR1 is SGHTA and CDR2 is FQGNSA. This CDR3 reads CASSAPVLETQYF. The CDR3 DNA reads TGTGCCAGCAGTGCACCCGTCCTGGAGACCCAGTACTTC.